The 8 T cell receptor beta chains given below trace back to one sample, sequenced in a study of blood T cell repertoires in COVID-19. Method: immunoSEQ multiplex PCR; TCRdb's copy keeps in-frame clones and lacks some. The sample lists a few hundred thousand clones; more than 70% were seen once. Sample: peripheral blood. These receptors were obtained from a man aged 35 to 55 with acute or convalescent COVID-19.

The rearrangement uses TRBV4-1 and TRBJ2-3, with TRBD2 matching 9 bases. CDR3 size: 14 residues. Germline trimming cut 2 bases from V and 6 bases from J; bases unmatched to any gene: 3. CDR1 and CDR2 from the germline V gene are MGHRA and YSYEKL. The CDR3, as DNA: TGCGCCAGCAGCCAACGGGCGGGGGGGGATACGCAGTATTTT. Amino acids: CASSQRAGGDTQYF.

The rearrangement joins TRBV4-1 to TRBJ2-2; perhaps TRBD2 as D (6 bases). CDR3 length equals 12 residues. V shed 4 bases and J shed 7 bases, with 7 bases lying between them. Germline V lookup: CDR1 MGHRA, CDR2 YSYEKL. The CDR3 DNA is TGCGCCAGCAGCCCGCGGGGCGGGGAGCTGTTTTTT. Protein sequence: CASSPRGGELFF.

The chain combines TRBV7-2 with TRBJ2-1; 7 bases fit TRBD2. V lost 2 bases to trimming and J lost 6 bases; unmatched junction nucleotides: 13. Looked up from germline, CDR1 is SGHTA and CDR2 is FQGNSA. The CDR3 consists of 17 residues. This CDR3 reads CASSLRSEGGLSNEQFF. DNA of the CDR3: TGTGCCAGCAGCTTAAGGTCGGAGGGAGGGCTCTCCAATGAGCAGTTCTTC.

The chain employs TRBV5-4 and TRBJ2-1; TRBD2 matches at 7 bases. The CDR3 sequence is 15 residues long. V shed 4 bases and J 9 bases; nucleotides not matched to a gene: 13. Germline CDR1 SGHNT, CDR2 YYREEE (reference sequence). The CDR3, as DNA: TGTGCCAGCAGCCAAGGACTAGACGGGTTCGGTGAGCAGTTCTTC. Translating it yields CASSQGLDGFGEQFF.

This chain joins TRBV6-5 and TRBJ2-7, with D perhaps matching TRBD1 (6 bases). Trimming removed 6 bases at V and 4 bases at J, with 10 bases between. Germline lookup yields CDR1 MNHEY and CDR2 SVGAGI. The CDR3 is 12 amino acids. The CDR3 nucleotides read TGTGCCAGCAGCCCCGACAGGTACGAGCAGTACTTC. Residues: CASSPDRYEQYF.

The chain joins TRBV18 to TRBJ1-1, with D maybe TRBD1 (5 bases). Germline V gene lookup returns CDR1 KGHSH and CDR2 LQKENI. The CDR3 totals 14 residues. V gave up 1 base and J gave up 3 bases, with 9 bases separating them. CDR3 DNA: TGTGCCAGCTCACCACTGGGGCTATACACTGAAGCTTTCTTT. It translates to CASSPLGLYTEAFF.

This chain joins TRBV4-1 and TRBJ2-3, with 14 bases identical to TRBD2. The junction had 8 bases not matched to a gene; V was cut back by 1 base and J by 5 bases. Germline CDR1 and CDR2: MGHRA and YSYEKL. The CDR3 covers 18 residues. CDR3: CASSQVPTSGRAKDTQYF. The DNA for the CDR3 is TGCGCCAGCAGCCAAGTCCCGACTAGCGGGAGGGCCAAAGATACGCAGTATTTT.

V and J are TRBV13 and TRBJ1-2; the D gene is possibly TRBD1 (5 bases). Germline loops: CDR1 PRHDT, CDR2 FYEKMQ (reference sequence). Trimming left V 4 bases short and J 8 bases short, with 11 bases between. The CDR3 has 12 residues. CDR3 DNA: TGTGCCAGCAGCTCCCACAAGGGGGGCTACACCTTC. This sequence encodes CASSSHKGGYTF.